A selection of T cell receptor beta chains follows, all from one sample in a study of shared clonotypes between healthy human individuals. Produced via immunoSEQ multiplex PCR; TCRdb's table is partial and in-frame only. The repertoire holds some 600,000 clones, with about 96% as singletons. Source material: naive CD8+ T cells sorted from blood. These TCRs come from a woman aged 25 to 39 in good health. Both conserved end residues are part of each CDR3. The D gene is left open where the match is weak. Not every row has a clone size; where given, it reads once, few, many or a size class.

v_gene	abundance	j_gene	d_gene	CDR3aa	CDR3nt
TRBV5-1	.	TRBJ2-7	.	CASSFTGTSYEQYF	TGCGCCAGCAGCTTCACGGGAACCTCCTACGAGCAGTACTTC
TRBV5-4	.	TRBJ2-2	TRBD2	CASSLLIAGATGELFF	TGTGCCAGCAGCTTGCTGATAGCGGGAGCCACCGGGGAGCTGTTTTTT
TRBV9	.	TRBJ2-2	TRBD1	CASSDQQGSNTGELFF	TGTGCCAGCAGCGACCAACAGGGGTCCAACACCGGGGAGCTGTTTTTT
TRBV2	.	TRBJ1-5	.	CASSEGVGRGSNQPQHF	TGTGCCAGCAGTGAAGGGGTCGGGAGGGGAAGCAATCAGCCCCAGCATTTT
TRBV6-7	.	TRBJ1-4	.	CASSHRPNNEKLFF	TGTGCCAGCAGCCACAGACCCAATAATGAAAAACTGTTTTTT
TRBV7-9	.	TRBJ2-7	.	CASSLATYEQYF	TGTGCCAGCAGCTTAGCTACCTACGAGCAGTACTTC
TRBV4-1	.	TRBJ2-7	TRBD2	CASSQRDSGRPYEQYF	TGCGCCAGCAGCCAGCGGGATAGCGGGCGCCCCTACGAGCAGTACTTC
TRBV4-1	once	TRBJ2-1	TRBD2	CASSQGSGGTSYNEQFF	TGCGCCAGCAGCCAAGGGTCGGGAGGTACCTCCTACAATGAGCAGTTCTTC
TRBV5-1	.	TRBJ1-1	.	CASSLVGHQNTEAFF	TGCGCCAGCAGCTTGGTAGGACACCAGAACACTGAAGCTTTCTTT
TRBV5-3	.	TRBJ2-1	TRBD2	CARSLELAGPSLSYNEQFF	TGTGCCAGAAGCTTAGAACTAGCGGGACCATCCCTATCCTACAATGAGCAGTTCTTC
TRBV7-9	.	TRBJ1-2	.	CASSLENRHNYGYTF	TGTGCCAGCAGCTTAGAAAACAGGCATAACTATGGCTACACCTTC
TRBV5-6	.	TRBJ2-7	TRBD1	CASTGSPDRATSEQYF	TGTGCCAGCACCGGCAGCCCCGACAGGGCGACGAGCGAGCAGTACTTC
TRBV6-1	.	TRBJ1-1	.	CASSEYGQANTEAFF	TGTGCCAGCAGTGAATACGGGCAGGCGAACACTGAAGCTTTCTTT
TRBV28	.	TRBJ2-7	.	CASRHKDRRVRVWSNEQYF	TGTGCCAGCAGACATAAGGACAGAAGGGTTAGGGTTTGGTCCAACGAGCAGTACTTC
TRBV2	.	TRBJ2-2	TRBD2	CASSAAAGVTGELFF	TGTGCCAGCAGTGCGGCGGCGGGAGTCACCGGGGAGCTGTTTTTT
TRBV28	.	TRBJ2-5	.	CASRLGAQETQYF	TGTGCCAGCAGACTGGGAGCGCAAGAGACCCAGTACTTC
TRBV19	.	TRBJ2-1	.	CASSIAVSGTNSYNEQFF	TGTGCCAGTAGTATAGCCGTCTCCGGGACAAACTCCTACAATGAGCAGTTCTTC
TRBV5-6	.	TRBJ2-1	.	CASSDLGTGLNEQFF	TGTGCCAGCAGCGACCTGGGGACCGGACTGAATGAGCAGTTCTTC
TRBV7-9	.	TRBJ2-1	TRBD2	CASRTRVGSGRADEQFF	TGTGCCAGCAGGACCCGCGTTGGGAGCGGGAGGGCAGATGAGCAGTTCTTC
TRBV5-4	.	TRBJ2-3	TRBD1	CASGTQGEFTDTQYF	TGTGCCAGCGGGACACAGGGGGAGTTCACAGATACGCAGTATTTT
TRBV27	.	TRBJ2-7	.	CASSLLGEKAYEQYF	TGTGCCAGCAGTTTATTAGGGGAGAAGGCCTACGAGCAGTACTTC
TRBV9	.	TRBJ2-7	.	CASSPTGHYEQYF	TGTGCCAGCAGCCCAACAGGACACTACGAGCAGTACTTC
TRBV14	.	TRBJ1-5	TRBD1	CASSRTGQGQPQHF	TGTGCCAGCAGCCGGACGGGACAGGGTCAGCCCCAGCATTTT
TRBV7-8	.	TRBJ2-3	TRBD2	CASSLVAGDVDTQYF	TGTGCCAGCAGCTTAGTGGCGGGAGATGTGGATACGCAGTATTTT
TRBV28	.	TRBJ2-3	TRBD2	CASSLTLLEREIPDTQYF	TGTGCCAGCAGTTTAACTCTGCTTGAGCGGGAGATTCCAGATACGCAGTATTTT
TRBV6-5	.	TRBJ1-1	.	CASSYIRTTEAFF	TGTGCCAGCAGTTACATTCGGACTACTGAAGCTTTCTTT
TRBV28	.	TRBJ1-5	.	CASSFLAPTNQPQHF	TGTGCCAGCAGTTTTTTAGCCCCTACCAATCAGCCCCAGCATTTT
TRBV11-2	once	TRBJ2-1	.	CASSPPKYRVGFF	TGTGCCAGCAGCCCCCCGAAATACAGGGTGGGCTTCTTC
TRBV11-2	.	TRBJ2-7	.	CASSLGSLSRGTDLYEQYF	TGTGCCAGCAGCTTAGGATCTCTCTCCCGTGGGACGGATCTCTACGAGCAGTACTTC
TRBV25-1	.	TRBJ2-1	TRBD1	CASSETDRDGYEQFF	TGTGCCAGCAGTGAAACGGACAGGGATGGATATGAGCAGTTCTTC
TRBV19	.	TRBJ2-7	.	CATQEVGTATYEQYF	TGTGCCACCCAGGAAGTAGGGACTGCTACCTACGAGCAGTACTTC
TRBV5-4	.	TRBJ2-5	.	CASSFDSTETQYF	TGTGCCAGCAGCTTCGACAGTACGGAGACCCAGTACTTC
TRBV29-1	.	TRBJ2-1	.	CSVEDEEGAASTYNEQFF	TGCAGCGTTGAAGATGAGGAGGGGGCGGCCTCCACCTACAATGAGCAGTTCTTC
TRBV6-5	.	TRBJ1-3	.	CASSYIGGNTIYF	TGTGCCAGCAGTTATATCGGTGGAAACACCATATATTTT
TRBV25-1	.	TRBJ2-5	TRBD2	CASSATPGLVFETQYF	TGTGCCAGCAGTGCCACGCCGGGACTAGTCTTTGAGACCCAGTACTTC
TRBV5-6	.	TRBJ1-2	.	CASSPTDLYGYTF	TGTGCCAGCAGCCCGACAGACCTCTATGGCTACACCTTC
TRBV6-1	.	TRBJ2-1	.	CASSTYLEQFF	TGTGCCAGCAGTACCTACCTTGAGCAGTTCTTC
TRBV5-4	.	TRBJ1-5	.	CASSLAGNQPQHF	TGTGCCAGCAGCTTGGCAGGGAATCAGCCCCAGCATTTT
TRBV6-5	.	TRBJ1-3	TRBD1	CASSYGTGSRNTIYF	TGTGCCAGCAGTTACGGGACAGGTTCGAGAAACACCATATATTTT
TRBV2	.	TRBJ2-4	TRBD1	CASRADRGSAKNIQYF	TGTGCCAGCAGGGCCGACAGGGGATCAGCCAAAAACATTCAGTACTTC
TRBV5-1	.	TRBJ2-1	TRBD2	CASSPRGEGYNEQFF	TGCGCCAGCAGCCCGAGAGGGGAGGGCTACAATGAGCAGTTCTTC
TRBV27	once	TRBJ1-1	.	CASSANSVMNTEAFF	TGTGCCAGCAGTGCCAACAGCGTCATGAACACTGAAGCTTTCTTT
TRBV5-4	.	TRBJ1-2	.	CASRQDAGVYGYTF	TGTGCCAGCAGGCAGGATGCCGGGGTCTATGGCTACACCTTC
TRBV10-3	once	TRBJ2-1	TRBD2	CASSSGRGYYNEQFF	TGTGCCAGTTCTAGCGGGAGGGGCTACTACAATGAGCAGTTCTTC
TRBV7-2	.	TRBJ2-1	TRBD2	CASSPRETSGTSSYNEQFF	TGTGCCAGCAGCCCCCGCGAGACTAGCGGGACCAGCTCCTACAATGAGCAGTTCTTC
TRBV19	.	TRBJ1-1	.	CASFEPLSTEAFF	TGTGCCAGTTTTGAGCCCTTGAGCACTGAAGCTTTCTTT
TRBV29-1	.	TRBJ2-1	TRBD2	CSVEFGRAWGQFF	TGCAGCGTTGAGTTCGGGAGGGCCTGGGGGCAGTTCTTC
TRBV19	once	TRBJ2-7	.	CASSPQDTYEQYF	TGTGCCAGTAGCCCCCAGGACACCTACGAGCAGTACTTC
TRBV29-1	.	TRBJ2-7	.	CSVEENPGVEQYF	TGCAGCGTTGAAGAGAACCCAGGGGTCGAGCAGTACTTC
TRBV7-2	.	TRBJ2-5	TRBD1	CASSPSGQGAWETQYF	TGTGCCAGCAGCCCATCGGGACAGGGGGCGTGGGAGACCCAGTACTTC
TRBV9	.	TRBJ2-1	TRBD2	CASSVGAGLDNEQFF	TGTGCCAGCAGCGTAGGAGCGGGACTCGACAATGAGCAGTTCTTC
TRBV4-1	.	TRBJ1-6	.	CASSQEAALGSSPLHF	TGCGCCAGCAGCCAAGAGGCAGCGCTAGGCAGTTCACCCCTCCACTTT